These T cell receptor beta chains were read from a single sample in a study of T cell responses to AZD1222 COVID-19 vaccine. The method was immunoSEQ multiplex PCR; TCRdb's version includes in-frame clones alone and lacks a portion of them. This repertoire shows approximately 72,000 clones, 89% found once; its top ten account for about 28%. The sequencing here drew on peripheral blood, taken 28 days after the second AZD1222 dose. The receptors derive from an adult who received the AZD1222 COVID-19 vaccine. CDR3s include the opening cysteine and the closing phenylalanine or tryptophan. A D gene is named only where the DNA matches it firmly. Clone size is shown for a subset of rows, as once, few, many or a class of expanded clone.

TRBJ2-1 | . | TRBV11-2 | . | TGTGCCAGCAGCCTCCAGCTTGGTAACGATGAGCAGTTCTTC | CASSLQLGNDEQFF
TRBJ1-2 | . | TRBV29-1 | . | TGCAGCGTTGGTGGAGTCAGTTATGGCTACACCTTC | CSVGGVSYGYTF
TRBJ1-6 | . | TRBV9 | . | TGTGCCAGCGCGGATGGGGATTCACCCCTCCACTTT | CASADGDSPLHF
TRBJ2-7 | . | TRBV9 | . | TGTGCCAGCAGCACAGAGTGGTGGGGCTACGAGCAGTACTTC | CASSTEWWGYEQYF
TRBJ2-1 | . | TRBV19 | TRBD2 | TGTGCCAGTAACCTAGCGGGAGGTTACTACAATGAGCAGTTCTTC | CASNLAGGYYNEQFF
TRBJ1-2 | . | TRBV20-1 | . | TGCAGCGCGGTATTGAACGGTGGCTACACCTTC | CSAVLNGGYTF
TRBJ2-7 | . | TRBV18 | . | TGTGCCAGCTCACCTAACTACGAGCAGTACTTC | CASSPNYEQYF
TRBJ2-1 | . | TRBV4-3 | . | TGCGCCAGCAGCCAAGATGTCGGGGCTGAGCAGTTCTTC | CASSQDVGAEQFF
TRBJ2-1 | . | TRBV5-1 | TRBD2 | TGCGCCAGCAGCTTAACCACTAGCGGGGGCTATGATGAGCAGTTCTTC | CASSLTTSGGYDEQFF
TRBJ2-7 | . | TRBV6-2/TRBV6-3 | . | TGTGCCAGCAGTCAGGGCGGAGAGCAGTACTTC | CASSQGGEQYF
TRBJ2-7 | . | TRBV2 | . | TGTGCCAGCAGGTTCCAGGGGCCGTACGAGCAGTACTTC | CASRFQGPYEQYF
TRBJ2-6 | . | TRBV18 | . | TGTGCCAGCTCACTGGATATTGGGGGAGCTGGGGCCAACGTCCTGACTTTC | CASSLDIGGAGANVLTF
TRBJ1-1 | . | TRBV7-2 | . | TGTGCCAGCAGCTTAGCCAGGGGAGCGACTGAAGCTTTCTTT | CASSLARGATEAFF
TRBJ1-1 | once | TRBV19 | . | TGTGCCAGTAGTCTCTTAACCCGGGTAGGGCTCAACACTGAAGCTTTCTTT | CASSLLTRVGLNTEAFF
TRBJ1-4 | . | TRBV21-1 | . | TGTGCCAGCAGCAAAGATGGAGCCTGCGATGAAAAACTGTTTTTT | CASSKDGACDEKLFF
TRBJ2-7 | once | TRBV6-2/TRBV6-3 | . | TGTGCCAGCAGTAAAGACTCCCCCTTAGCTTACGAGCAGTACTTC | CASSKDSPLAYEQYF
TRBJ1-2 | . | TRBV14 | . | TGTGCCAGCAAAGCGGGAACTGGTGCTGGCTACACCTTC | CASKAGTGAGYTF
TRBJ1-2 | . | TRBV6-5 | TRBD1 | TGTGCCAGCAGATCCGACAGGGATCTTTACACCTTC | CASRSDRDLYTF
TRBJ1-5 | . | TRBV7-9 | . | TGTGCCAGCAGCTTTGTGGATAGCAATCAGCCCCAGCATTTT | CASSFVDSNQPQHF
TRBJ2-1 | . | TRBV20-1 | TRBD2 | TGCAGTGCTGGTGGGACTAGCGGGAAGTACAATGAGCAGTTCTTC | CSAGGTSGKYNEQFF
TRBJ1-1 | . | TRBV11-3 | . | TGTGCCAGCAGCCTCGTCGGGGGCACTGAAGCTTTCTTT | CASSLVGGTEAFF
TRBJ2-6 | . | TRBV5-1 | . | TGCGCCAGCAGCTTGGGGCTGGGCAGAGTTCTTGCTTTC | CASSLGLGRVLAF
TRBJ2-3 | few | TRBV6-5 | . | TGTGCCGGAGCCCCACTAGGGATCCTCACAGATACGCAGTATTTT | CAGAPLGILTDTQYF
TRBJ1-4 | . | TRBV28 | . | TGTGCCAGCAGGGGGGAAAAACTGTTTTTT | CASRGEKLFF
TRBJ2-6 | . | TRBV6-5 | . | TGTGCCGGGGGGACAGTAAATACCGGGGCCAACGTCCTGACTTTC | CAGGTVNTGANVLTF
TRBJ2-5 | . | TRBV13 | TRBD1 | TGTGCCAGCAGCTCCAACAGGGGTAGAGAGACCCAGTACTTC | CASSSNRGRETQYF
TRBJ1-4 | . | TRBV28 | . | TGTGCCAGCAGTCCCGACAGGTCAACTAATGAAAAACTGTTTTTT | CASSPDRSTNEKLFF
TRBJ1-1 | . | TRBV7-8 | TRBD1 | TGTGCCAGCAGCTTAGTGGCCGGACAGGGGATTTCTGAAGCTTTCTTT | CASSLVAGQGISEAFF
TRBJ2-5 | . | TRBV2 | . | TGTGCCAGCCGACAGCTAGAAATTGACCAGTACTTC | CASRQLEIDQYF
TRBJ2-1 | . | TRBV5-1 | . | TGCGCCAGCAGCCCTTCTCGGGGAGTCCCCAATGAGCAGTTCTTC | CASSPSRGVPNEQFF
TRBJ1-3 | . | TRBV28 | . | TGTGCCAGCAGCCGGGCGGGCATCCGTGGAAACACCATATATTTT | CASSRAGIRGNTIYF
TRBJ2-7 | once | TRBV3-1/TRBV3-2 | . | TGTGCCAGCAGCCCCGGTGGGCTCTACGAGCAGTACTTC | CASSPGGLYEQYF
TRBJ2-1 | . | TRBV6-2/TRBV6-3 | TRBD2 | TGTGCCAGCAGTTACGGGCGGGAGGTAGTTGAGCAGTTCTTC | CASSYGREVVEQFF
TRBJ1-5 | . | TRBV5-1 | . | TGCGCCAGCATAGGTAATCAGCCCCAGCATTTT | CASIGNQPQHF
TRBJ1-4 | . | TRBV19 | . | TGTGCCAGTAGTACTCTCGGGGGACAAAATGAAAAACTGTTTTTT | CASSTLGGQNEKLFF
TRBJ1-3 | . | TRBV5-4 | TRBD1 | TGTGCCAGCAGCTTCTACAGGGGGCGAGGAAACACCATATATTTT | CASSFYRGRGNTIYF
TRBJ1-6 | . | TRBV4-2 | . | TGTGCCAGCAGCCAAGATCGGGGCCCCGAATCTTCACCCCTCCACTTT | CASSQDRGPESSPLHF
TRBJ1-5 | . | TRBV10-3 | . | TGTGCCTCCCGGACGGGGATTAATCAGCCCCAGCATTTT | CASRTGINQPQHF
TRBJ1-4 | . | TRBV28 | . | TGTGCCAGCAGAGTAGGGGGGGGAACTAATGAAAAACTGTTTTTT | CASRVGGGTNEKLFF
TRBJ2-7 | . | TRBV4-1 | . | TGCGCCAGCAGCCGCGGTCACGAGCAGTACTTC | CASSRGHEQYF